This T cell receptor (beta chain) stems from a study of blood T cells in healthy people across ages. General study points: Older individuals had lower TCR beta diversity per million T cells (the decline was roughly linear). Changes seen in expanded clonotypes were possibly confounded by donor CMV status left unknown. It was not possible, with unsorted PBMCs, to conclusively compare naive and antigen-experienced cells.

This clonotype has just a few counts. Its antigen is as yet unknown. This CDR3 has 18 amino acids. CDR1 MGHRA and CDR2 YSYEKL come from the germline V gene. V was clipped by 4 bases and J by 0 bases; unmatched bases: 11. The study drew donors from healthy Caucasian individuals in Russia aged roughly 6 to 90. Through a sample-barcoded 5' primer and a J-beta primer mix, a second PCR was run for roughly 6 to 12 cycles. TCRdb independently ran MiXCR on the 5' RACE reads; one entry per CDR3 protein. The table has 550,000 to 800,000 distinct CDR3 sequences, around 21% seen once. The TCR originated in a man between 65 and 85 years old in good health. The chain recombines TRBV4-1 with TRBJ2-2, with 7 bases aligning to TRBD1. Sample: blood. The CDR3 coding sequence is TGCGCCAGCAGCCGCTGGCCCGGGACAGAGACGAACACCGGGGAGCTGTTTTTT. It codes for CASSRWPGTETNTGELFF.